One sample yielded the 23 T cell receptor beta chains listed below, sequenced in a study of shared T cell receptors in the human thymus. Repertoires were generated with immunoSEQ multiplex PCR, while TCRdb's copy carries only in-frame clones and drops some. The sample shows hundreds of thousands of clones, around 87% of them seen only once. Another study also made use of these data, one on human thymus T cells.

Material for sequencing was thymocytes. Every receptor here comes from a boy in the first two years of life with a congenital heart defect.

The chain carries TRBV4-3 and TRBJ1-4; tentatively, D is TRBD1 (5 bases). CDR1 is LGHNA and CDR2 is YSLEER in the germline V gene. This CDR3 spans 16 amino acids. Trimming left V 6 bases short and J 6 bases short, with 20 bases between. In DNA, the CDR3 is TGCGCCAGCAGGCTAACAATGGGCGGGGGGGATGAAAAACTGTTTTTT. Amino acids: CASRLTMGGGDEKLFF.

J is TRBJ1-1 and V is TRBV7-2, with 7 nucleotides matching TRBD1. The CDR3 loop spans 10 amino acids. Germline CDR1 and CDR2: SGHTA and FQGNSA. The DNA of the CDR3 is TGTGGGACAGGAAACACTGAAGCTTTCTTT. Translation gives CGTGNTEAFF.

The chain is built from TRBV23-1 and TRBJ2-3; TRBD1 matches at 7 bases. TRBV23-1 is an ORF for which the function is uncertain. This CDR3 comprises 15 residues. V shed 2 bases, J shed 7 bases, and the junction held 9 bases outside the gene matches. The CDR3 sequence: CASSQLTGTCNTQYF. Here the CDR3 DNA reads TGCGCCAGCAGTCAACTGACAGGGACGTGTAATACGCAGTATTTT.

J is TRBJ2-1 and V is TRBV4-3, with D unclear. The CDR3 spans 13 residues. The V and J ends lost 0 bases and 13 bases respectively, with 13 bases between them. Germline V CDR1 and CDR2: LGHNA, YSLEER. CDR3 nucleotides: TGCGCCAGCAGCCAAGATAACTCCCTTCAACAGTTCTTC. Its protein is CASSQDNSLQQFF.

V and J are TRBV7-8 and TRBJ2-1; a possible D gene is TRBD2 (5 bases). This CDR3 is built from 15 residues. From germline, CDR1 is SGHVS and CDR2 FQNEAQ. The V end was cut by 3 bases, the J end by 7 bases, with 16 bases between. CDR3 coding DNA: TGTGCCAGCAGCTTGCCGACCCCCGGAGGAAATGAGCAGTTCTTC. Protein product: CASSLPTPGGNEQFF.

The genes are TRBV9 and TRBJ2-7, with D possibly being TRBD2 (6 bases). V lost 4 bases and J lost 1, with 15 bases in between. CDR3 length equals 15 residues. The germline CDR1 and CDR2 sequences are SGDLS and YYNGEE. The CDR3 DNA sequence: TGTGCCAGCAGCTTGGCATGGGGGACTTCCTACGAGCAGTACTTC. It codes for CASSLAWGTSYEQYF.

The chain links TRBV6-6 to TRBJ2-2, with D unresolved. Germline lookup yields CDR1 MNHNY and CDR2 SVGAGI (reference sequence). Trimming pared 5 bases from V and 1 base from J, leaving 14 bases between. The CDR3 loop spans 16 amino acids. In DNA form, the CDR3 reads TGTGCCAGCAGTACACAGCTCGGCGAGAACACCGGGGAGCTGTTTTTT. Protein sequence: CASSTQLGENTGELFF.

The chain uses TRBV2 and TRBJ2-7, with D possibly being TRBD1 (6 bases). This CDR3 is 17 amino acids long. Trimming removed 4 bases from V and 0 bases from J, with 19 bases in between. The germline CDR1 and CDR2 sequences are SNHLY and FYNNEI. Here the CDR3 reads CASSGAQGPFPSYEQYF. The CDR3 coding sequence is TGTGCCAGCAGTGGGGCACAGGGCCCGTTCCCCTCCTACGAGCAGTACTTC. Together with reference TRBV2 and TRBJ2-7, the CDR3 gives the full variable domain: EPEVTQTPSHQVTQMGQEVILRCVPISNHLYFYWYRQILGQKVEFLVSFYNNEISEKSEIFDDQFSVERPDGSNFTLKIRSTKLEDSAMYFCASSGAQGPFPSYEQYFGPGTRLTVT.

The gene calls are TRBV5-1 and TRBJ2-1; D is perhaps TRBD2 (5 bases). The V gene's germline CDR1 is SGHRS and CDR2 YFSETQ. Trimming pared 4 bases from V and 4 bases from J, leaving 21 bases between. This CDR3 has 17 amino acids. This chain's CDR3 is CASSLLLAGLGYNEQFF. The CDR3 DNA reads as TGCGCCAGCAGCCTGCTTCTAGCCGGGCTTGGGTACAATGAGCAGTTCTTC.

The rearrangement links TRBV27 to TRBJ2-7; 8 positions agree with TRBD1. This CDR3 is 14 amino acids long. V shed 6 bases and J 4 bases; nucleotides not matched to a gene: 8. Germline V gene data show CDR1 as MNHEY and CDR2 as SMNVEV (reference sequence). The CDR3 sequence: CASRTGTGYYEQYF. The CDR3 DNA is TGTGCCAGCAGGACCGGGACAGGTTATTACGAGCAGTACTTC.

Turning to this clone: Different DNA sequences within this sample yield the same CDR3. The chain employs TRBV27 and TRBJ1-5; the D is unclear. Per the germline V gene, CDR1 is MNHEY and CDR2 is SMNVEV (reference sequence). V lost 2 bases, J lost 5 bases, and 7 bases lay in between. This CDR3 is 13 amino acids long. This chain's CDR3 is CASSLVGDQPQHF. In DNA, the CDR3 is TGTGCCAGCAGTTTAGTGGGAGATCAGCCCCAGCATTTT.

The gene calls are TRBV6-4 and TRBJ2-4; the match to TRBD2 covers 10 bases. V lost 11 bases and J lost 1; bases outside the gene matches: 14. Per germline, CDR1 MRHNA and CDR2 SNTAGT. This CDR3 contains 17 residues. The DNA for the CDR3 is TGTGCCGGGGGGAGGCTAGCGGGAGCGGAGGCCAAAAACATTCAGTACTTC. Translated: CAGGRLAGAEAKNIQYF.

The chain carries TRBV21-1 and TRBJ1-2; whether TRBD1, the table's D call, matches the DNA was not checked. TRBV21-1 is a known pseudogene. CDR3 size: 19 residues. Here the CDR3 reads CASSKVQLSGARGISGYTF. The CDR3 nucleotides read TGTGCCAGCAGCAAAGTTCAGCTTTCTGGCGCCAGGGGAATTTCGGGCTACACCTTC.

The rearrangement uses TRBV20-1 and TRBJ2-7; 8 bases align to TRBD1. Unmatched junction bases numbered 6, after V lost 7 bases and J lost 7 bases. CDR3 length: 11 amino acids. Germline V CDR1 and CDR2: DFQATT, SNEGSKA (reference sequence). CDR3 DNA sequence: TGCAGTGTTCAGGGGGCGGGAGAGCAGTACTTC. This translates into CSVQGAGEQYF.

The J gene is TRBJ1-6, the V gene TRBV6-5, with D maybe TRBD1 (6 bases). The CDR3 extends over 14 amino acids. V was shortened by 5 bases and J by 9 bases, with 14 bases between the two germline ends. The germline V gene has CDR1 MNHEY and CDR2 SVGAGI. CDR3 sequence (DNA): TGTGCCAGCAGTCGACAGGTAAAGGCTTCACCCCTCCACTTT. Amino acid sequence: CASSRQVKASPLHF.

The chain has TRBV4-3 and TRBJ2-7; 7 bases fit TRBD1. Trimming at V came to 1 base and at J to 4 bases, leaving 16 bases not matched to a gene. The germline V gene has CDR1 LGHNA and CDR2 YSLEER. CDR3 size: 18 residues. CDR3 sequence (DNA): TGCGCCAGCAGCCAAGTCGGGACCTCCGTCGGGACAGCTTACGAGCAGTACTTC. Translated, it gives CASSQVGTSVGTAYEQYF.

This rearrangement joins TRBV9 to TRBJ2-5; TRBD1 agrees at 9 bases. CDR1 and CDR2 (germline): SGDLS, YYNGEE. J was trimmed by 6 bases and V by 7 bases; bases with no gene match: 13. The CDR3 spans 15 residues. The CDR3 bases are TGTGCCAGCGGCGCCCGGACAGGGGATAGGAAGACCCAGTACTTC. Protein product: CASGARTGDRKTQYF.

This chain uses TRBV27 with TRBJ2-1; D unclear. V was cut by 2 bases and J by 5 bases, with 19 bases left in between. Germline V gives CDR1 MNHEY, CDR2 SMNVEV (reference sequence). This CDR3 contains 17 residues. The DNA for the CDR3 is TGTGCCAGCAGTTTAAGGTTGCAGGCTCCGCTCGACAATGAGCAGTTCTTC. This encodes CASSLRLQAPLDNEQFF.

The chain joins TRBV9 to TRBJ2-3; a weak D match, TRBD2 (5 bases). The CDR3 runs to 14 residues. Germline V gene lookup returns CDR1 SGDLS and CDR2 YYNGEE. V lost 3 bases to trimming and J lost 5 bases, with 13 bases between them. The CDR3 region has the DNA TGTGCCAGCAGCGGACGACCAGGAGGAGATACGCAGTATTTT. This encodes CASSGRPGGDTQYF.

This chain links TRBV30 with TRBJ1-1; 7 bases agree with TRBD1. CDR1 is GTSNPN and CDR2 is SVGIG in the germline V gene (reference sequence). V was pared by 4 bases and J by 1 base, with 15 bases of the junction left unmatched. The CDR3 spans 17 residues. The CDR3 DNA reads as TGTGCCTGGATCCGCGTGAACAGGGGAGACTGGAACACTGAAGCTTTCTTT. Translated, it gives CAWIRVNRGDWNTEAFF.

The chain is built from TRBV5-1 and TRBJ2-7; D is unresolved. Between the trimmed V and J ends, which lost 0 bases and 0 bases, there was a span of 16 bases. The CDR3 is made up of 17 amino acids. Germline values: CDR1 SGHRS, CDR2 YFSETQ. The CDR3, as DNA: TGCGCCAGCAGCTTGGACGTGGGCCGAAAGAGCTCCTACGAGCAGTACTTC. Amino acid sequence: CASSLDVGRKSSYEQYF.

This chain connects TRBV7-8 to TRBJ2-2; possibly TRBD1 for D (6 bases). The CDR3 covers 16 residues. The germline V and J ends were trimmed by 5 bases and 0 bases, with 13 bases remaining between them. The germline gives CDR1 SGHVS, CDR2 FQNEAQ. The CDR3 spells CASSRTAYSNTGELFF. CDR3 coding DNA: TGTGCCAGCAGCCGGACAGCTTATTCGAACACCGGGGAGCTGTTTTTT.

Only one count was recorded for this clone. CDR3 loop: CSVVAGGKYNEQFF. CDR3 coding DNA: TGCAGCGTTGTAGCGGGGGGGAAATACAATGAGCAGTTCTTC. V is TRBV29-1 and J is TRBJ2-1, with 11 bases fitting TRBD2. The CDR3 is made up of 14 amino acids. V shed 4 bases and J 4 bases; nucleotides not matched to a gene: 3. Germline assignment: CDR1 SQVTM and CDR2 ANQGSEA.